This paragraph covers one T cell receptor (beta chain) sequence. The data derive from a study of control samples from healthy donors and cancer patients. Data came from immunoSEQ multiplex PCR; TCRdb stores just in-frame clones and leaves some out. The sample carries about 160,000 clones, roughly 95% recorded once. CDR3 length: 15 amino acids. Trimming pared 0 bases from V and 4 bases from J, leaving 12 bases between. The germline CDR1 and CDR2 sequences are LNHNV and YYDKDF (reference sequence). The receptor's source is a woman aged 25 to 45 in good health. The sequenced sample consisted of blood. V is TRBV15 and J is TRBJ1-2; possibly TRBD1 for D (6 bases). The CDR3 protein is CATSRDSGVSYGYTF. CDR3 nucleotides: TGTGCCACCAGCAGAGATTCAGGGGTGAGCTATGGCTACACCTTC.